This passage covers 6 T cell receptor beta chains from one sample sequenced in a study of T cells after yellow fever vaccination. TCRdb re-derived calls from the 5' RACE reads in MiXCR, one entry per CDR3 protein. The sample includes over 130,000 distinct CDR3 sequences, 7% to 9% seen only once; the top ten take roughly 0.76%. The sequences come from CD4+ T cells sorted from PBMCs, collected 5 days after the yellow fever booster vaccination. The receptors shown here come from a man aged 25 to 40 who received the YFV17D yellow fever vaccine.

Many counts were recorded for this clonotype. The rearrangement links TRBV20-1 to TRBJ2-5; 7 bases fit TRBD1. CDR3 length: 12 residues. Losses at the gene ends were 5 bases for V and 3 bases for J; bases not matched to a gene: 3. Germline CDR1 reads DFQATT; CDR2 reads SNEGSKA (reference sequence). CDR3 region: CSASQGKETQYF. The CDR3 DNA follows: TGCAGTGCTTCACAGGGGAAAGAGACCCAGTACTTC.

This clonotype showed up many times. The chain links TRBV3-1 to TRBJ1-2, with TRBD1 identical over 9 bases. This CDR3 is built from 15 residues. V dropped 4 bases and J dropped 8; count of bases not matched to a gene: 11. Looked up from germline, CDR1 is LGHDT and CDR2 is YNNKEL (reference sequence). The CDR3 nucleotides read TGTGCCAGCAGCCGGGTCGGAGGGGACAGGGAAGGCTACACCTTC. Its protein is CASSRVGGDREGYTF. Drawing the rest from reference TRBV3-1 and TRBJ1-2, the complete variable domain is DTAVSQTPKYLVTQMGNDKSIKCEQNLGHDTMYWYKQDSKKFLKIMFSYNNKELIINETVPNRFSPKSPDKAHLNLHINSLELGDSAVYFCASSRVGGDREGYTFGSGTRLTVV.

The rearrangement uses TRBV20-1 and TRBJ1-5, with D possibly matching TRBD1 (6 bases). This CDR3 contains 14 residues. Germline V gene lookup returns CDR1 DFQATT and CDR2 SNEGSKA (reference sequence). Trimming cost V 2 bases and J 3 bases, with 11 bases left between them. CDR3 sequence reads: CSARTGLTNQPQHF. CDR3 nucleotide sequence: TGCAGTGCTAGAACAGGGTTAACCAATCAGCCCCAGCATTTT.

This clonotype came up many times. The chain recombines TRBV7-9 with TRBJ1-3, with 7 nucleotides matching TRBD1. V was clipped by 5 bases and J by 4 bases; unmatched bases: 11. This CDR3 is 16 amino acids long. From germline, CDR1 is SEHNR and CDR2 FQNEAQ (reference sequence). CDR3 sequence reads: CASSPSGRGPGNTIYF. The CDR3 DNA reads as TGTGCCAGCAGCCCTAGTGGTAGGGGGCCGGGAAACACCATATATTTT.

This clonotype was seen many times. The chain uses TRBV20-1 and TRBJ2-5; maybe TRBD1 (6 bases). The CDR3 is 12 residues long. V lost 5 bases, J lost 5 bases, and 12 bases lay in between. Looked up from germline, CDR1 is DFQATT and CDR2 is SNEGSKA (reference sequence). The CDR3 nucleotides are TGCAGTGCTGGCAACCAGGGGGAGACCCAGTACTTC. This sequence encodes CSAGNQGETQYF.

The CDR3 nucleotides are TGTGCCAGATCCGGGACTAGCGGGAGCCCACACGACTACGAGCAGTACTTC. This gives the protein CARSGTSGSPHDYEQYF. The chain uses TRBV30 and TRBJ2-7; 14 bases match TRBD2. V shed 8 bases, J shed 3 bases, and the junction held 15 bases outside the gene matches. CDR3 size: 17 residues. Looked up from germline, CDR1 is GTSNPN and CDR2 is SVGIG (reference sequence).